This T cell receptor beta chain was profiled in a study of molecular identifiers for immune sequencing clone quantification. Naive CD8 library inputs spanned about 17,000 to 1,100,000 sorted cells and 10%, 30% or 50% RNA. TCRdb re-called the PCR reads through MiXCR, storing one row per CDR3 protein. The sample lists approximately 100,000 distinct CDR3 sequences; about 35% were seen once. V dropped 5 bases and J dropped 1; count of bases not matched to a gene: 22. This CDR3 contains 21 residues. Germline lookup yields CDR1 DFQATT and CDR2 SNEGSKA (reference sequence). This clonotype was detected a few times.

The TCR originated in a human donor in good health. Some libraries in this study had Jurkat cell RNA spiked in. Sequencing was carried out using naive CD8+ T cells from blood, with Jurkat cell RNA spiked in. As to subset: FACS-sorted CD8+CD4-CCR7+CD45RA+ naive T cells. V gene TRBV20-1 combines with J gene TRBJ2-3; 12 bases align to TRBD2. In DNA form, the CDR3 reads TGCAGTGCTCCTGACGCCCTGACGCTAGCGGGAGGGCCCTCTGGCACAGATACGCAGTATTTT. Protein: CSAPDALTLAGGPSGTDTQYF.